The 9 T cell receptor beta chains reported below all come from one sample, sequenced in a study of T-cell memory formation after mild COVID-19 (dated by TCRdb to the early 2020s). Library generation was performed with 5' RACE. Sequencing used an Illumina NovaSeq 6000. TCRdb reanalyzed the raw reads on its own, using fastp at Q25 for trimming and MiXCR for clone calling, and kept in-frame beta chains. Identical CDR3 proteins give one entry, which carries the most common genes and DNA. A total of more than 200,000 distinct CDR3 sequences appear in this sample, about 15% of them only once. The ten top clones hold approximately 3.5% of the sample. Source material: PBMCs or a T cell subset sorted from them (not recorded which). The receptors originated from a man between 18 and 35 years old who had mild COVID-19 (a few samples of this study predate the infection). The sample titles of this study are shuffled in the database, so cell type and time point are left out; the donor was told from shared clones.

The CDR3 loop is CASSRFGQGAGTGELFF. CDR3 nucleotides: TGTGCCAGCAGCCGCTTCGGACAGGGGGCGGGGACCGGGGAGCTGTTTTTT. The chain combines TRBV7-3 with TRBJ2-2, with 11 bases matching TRBD1. V lost 5 bases and J lost 5; bases outside the gene matches: 10. The CDR3 has 17 residues. Germline assignment: CDR1 SGHTA and CDR2 FQGTGA.

The chain has TRBV28 and TRBJ1-1; D is undetermined. The CDR3 has 15 residues. The germline gives CDR1 MDHEN, CDR2 SYDVKM. Trimming stripped 4 bases from V and 2 bases from J, with 14 bases between. CDR3 residues: CASSSRVSSNTEAFF. In DNA, the CDR3 is TGTGCCAGCAGTTCTAGGGTCTCAAGCAACACTGAAGCTTTCTTT.

In its sample, this clonotype was seen a few times. The J gene is TRBJ2-3, the V gene TRBV5-1; D remains unclear. The ends were cut back, 1 base at V and 0 bases at J, with 12 bases in the middle. CDR1 is SGHRS, CDR2 YFSETQ, per germline. CDR3 size: 16 residues. CDR3 amino acids: CASSLNSGFSTDTQYF. CDR3 coding DNA: TGCGCCAGCAGCTTGAATTCCGGGTTTAGCACAGATACGCAGTATTTT. Full variable domain (remainder filled in from reference TRBV5-1 and TRBJ2-3): KAGVTQTPRYLIKTRGQQVTLSCSPISGHRSVSWYQQTPGQGLQFLFEYFSETQRNKGNFPGRFSGRQFSNSRSEMNVSTLELGDSALYLCASSLNSGFSTDTQYFGPGTRLTVL.

This clonotype was recorded many times. V and J are TRBV27 and TRBJ2-1; D remains ambiguous. V was cut by 8 bases and J by 0 bases, with 11 bases left in between. CDR1 and CDR2 from the germline V gene are MNHEY and SMNVEV (reference sequence). This CDR3 region has 14 residues. The DNA of the CDR3 is TGTGCCAGCGGTCGACACCGCTCCTACAATGAGCAGTTCTTC. Amino acid sequence: CASGRHRSYNEQFF.

This clonotype was counted ten times or more. This rearrangement joins TRBV5-4 to TRBJ2-5; 9 nucleotides align to TRBD1. Losses at the gene ends were 4 bases for V and 5 bases for J; bases not matched to a gene: 6. This CDR3 has 14 amino acids. Germline CDR1 is SGHNT and CDR2 is YYREEE (reference sequence). The CDR3 loop reads CASSLQGAGETQYF. CDR3 nucleotide sequence: TGTGCCAGCAGCCTACAGGGGGCTGGGGAGACCCAGTACTTC.

This clonotype was observed at least ten times. The V gene is TRBV7-2, the J gene TRBJ2-5; D is ambiguous. Trimming shortened V by 3 bases and J by 4 bases, and 6 bases separated the two germline ends. The CDR3 has 12 amino acids. Germline-derived CDR1 and CDR2 are SGHTA and FQGNSA. In nucleotides, the CDR3 is TGTGCCAGCAGCTTTATAGGAGAGACCCAGTACTTC. It yields the protein CASSFIGETQYF.

This clonotype showed up many times. The chain uses TRBV4-2 and TRBJ1-1; a weak D match, TRBD1 (5 bases). Trimming cost V 1 base and J 1 base, with 10 bases left between them. Germline CDR1 and CDR2: LGHNA and YNFKEQ. The length of the CDR3 is 15 residues. The CDR3 is CASSQGTRENTEAFF. The CDR3 region has the DNA TGTGCCAGCAGCCAAGGAACCAGGGAGAACACTGAAGCTTTCTTT.

This chain joins TRBV7-2 and TRBJ2-1; D remains unclear. Trimming removed 0 bases at V and 1 base at J, with 7 bases between. This CDR3 spans 15 amino acids. CDR1 SGHTA and CDR2 FQGNSA come from the germline V gene. The CDR3 sequence: CASSLAAASYNEQFF. In DNA, the CDR3 is TGTGCCAGCAGCTTAGCGGCTGCTTCCTACAATGAGCAGTTCTTC.

This clonotype was seen a few times. The germline gene is not matched at one end of the junction; a read error may be the cause. The chain is built from TRBV20-1 and TRBJ2-3; 9 bases map to TRBD2. CDR1 DFQATT and CDR2 SNEGSKA come from the germline V gene (reference sequence). The CDR3 sequence is 17 residues long. CDR3 residues: CSARGTSSFASTDTQYF. DNA of the CDR3: TGCAGTGCGAGAGGGACTAGCAGCTTCGCTAGCACAGATACGCAGTATTTT.